Shown below are 26 T cell receptor beta chains from a single sample sequenced in a study of early T cells in non-severe SARS-CoV-2 infection. TCRdb used MiXCR to reprocess the 5' RACE reads, holding one entry per CDR3 protein. The data show approximately 89,000 distinct CDR3 sequences, with about an eighth seen just once and around 3% held by the top ten. The source material was whole blood. Receptors were obtained from an adult who was a healthcare worker with PCR-confirmed SARS-CoV-2 infection or an uninfected control (not recorded which).

The chain has TRBV29-1 and TRBJ1-2; D may be TRBD1 (5 bases). The CDR3 is made up of 12 amino acids. V gave up 8 bases and J gave up 0 bases, with 10 bases separating them. Germline-derived CDR1 and CDR2 are SQVTM and ANQGSEA. The CDR3 nucleotides read TGCAGCTTCGGGGCCTCTAACTATGGCTACACCTTC. It encodes CSFGASNYGYTF.

Here the CDR3 reads CASSPVHTGTGGSYEQYF. Written as DNA, the CDR3 is TGTGCCAGCTCACCAGTTCACACCGGGACAGGGGGCTCCTACGAGCAGTACTTC. The J gene is TRBJ2-7, the V gene TRBV18; 11 nucleotides line up with TRBD1. The CDR3 spans 18 residues. The trim removed 2 bases at V and 0 bases at J, leaving 9 bases unmatched. From germline, CDR1 is KGHSH and CDR2 LQKENI.

This clonotype was seen just once. A clone one base away is much larger, so this may be a read error. The CDR3 DNA sequence: TGCAGCGTTGAAAGGGGGGCAGAGCAGTTCTTC. It translates to CSVERGAEQFF. The chain is built from TRBV29-1 and TRBJ2-1, with D possibly called TRBD1 or TRBD2 (6 bases each). This CDR3 is built from 11 residues. V lost 2 bases and J lost 10, with 9 bases in between. Per the germline V gene, CDR1 is SQVTM and CDR2 is ANQGSEA.

In this sample, this clonotype turned up a few times. The genes are TRBV5-1 and TRBJ2-7; 7 nucleotides match TRBD1. The CDR3 has 14 residues. CDR1 and CDR2 from the germline V gene are SGHRS and YFSETQ. V trimming: 4 bases; J trimming: 2 bases; junction bases outside the gene matches: 6. CDR3 loop: CASSLTGIPYEQYF. The CDR3 nucleotides read TGCGCCAGCAGCCTGACAGGGATCCCCTACGAGCAGTACTTC.

The chain carries TRBV27 and TRBJ2-5; a weak D match, TRBD1 (6 bases). The CDR3 is 14 amino acids. CDR1 and CDR2 (germline): MNHEY, SMNVEV (reference sequence). Between the trimmed V and J ends, which lost 6 bases and 2 bases, there was a span of 13 bases. Written as DNA, the CDR3 is TGTGCCAGCAGCCCACAGGGAGAACAAGAGACCCAGTACTTC. The encoded protein is CASSPQGEQETQYF.

The sample holds many counts of this clonotype. V is TRBV13 and J is TRBJ1-1, with D uncertain. Trimming took off 2 bases at V and 1 base at J, with 5 bases between the two ends. CDR1 and CDR2 from the germline V gene are PRHDT and FYEKMQ (reference sequence). This CDR3 has 13 residues. DNA for the CDR3: TGTGCCAGCAGCTTATCAGAGAACACTGAAGCTTTCTTT. It is translated as CASSLSENTEAFF.

J is TRBJ2-7 and V is TRBV20-1; 10 nucleotides match TRBD1. CDR1 and CDR2 from the germline V gene are DFQATT and SNEGSKA (reference sequence). The junction had 10 bases not matched to a gene; V was cut back by 0 bases and J by 5 bases. CDR3 length: 16 amino acids. The CDR3 coding sequence is TGCAGTGCTAGAGACACGGGACAGGGGACCCCCCACGAGCAGTACTTC. Encoded protein: CSARDTGQGTPHEQYF.

This clonotype was seen repeatedly, ten times or more. The V and J genes are TRBV29-1 and TRBJ1-1; D remains ambiguous. Germline CDR1 SQVTM, CDR2 ANQGSEA. V dropped 3 bases and J dropped 3 bases, with 11 bases sitting between them. The CDR3 runs 13 residues. Written as DNA, the CDR3 is TGCAGCGTTGATACCCAAAGGCACACTGAAGCTTTCTTT. Protein product: CSVDTQRHTEAFF.

The genes are TRBV11-2 and TRBJ2-2; TRBD2 aligns across 15 bases. Germline V gene data show CDR1 as SGHAT and CDR2 as FQNNGV. V gave up 5 bases and J gave up 7 bases; unmatched junction bases: 5. The CDR3 consists of 16 residues. CDR3 sequence reads: CASSTGLAGGGGELFF. DNA for the CDR3: TGTGCCAGCAGCACGGGACTAGCGGGAGGTGGCGGGGAGCTGTTTTTT. Supplemented by reference TRBV11-2 and TRBJ2-2, the full variable domain reads EAGVAQSPRYKIIEKRQSVAFWCNPISGHATLYWYQQILGQGPKLLIQFQNNGVVDDSQLPKDRFSAERLKGVDSTLKIQPAKLEDSAVYLCASSTGLAGGGGELFFGEGSRLTVL.

This clonotype was detected many times. The rearrangement links TRBV7-2 to TRBJ2-3; 9 bases map to TRBD2. V shed 2 bases and J 1 base; nucleotides not matched to a gene: 4. Germline CDR1 SGHTA, CDR2 FQGNSA. CDR3 length: 16 amino acids. CDR3 region: CASSLTLAGRTDTQYF. CDR3 in DNA: TGTGCCAGCAGCTTAACACTAGCGGGCCGCACAGATACGCAGTATTTT.

This clonotype was seen repeatedly, ten times or more. This chain connects TRBV6-1 to TRBJ2-6; the D gene is possibly TRBD2 (7 bases). Trimming took 1 base from V and 2 from J, leaving 9 bases between them. From germline, CDR1 is MNHNS and CDR2 SASEGT. The length of the CDR3 is 16 residues. In DNA, the CDR3 is TGTGCCAGCAGTGAAGGCGGGGGCCCTGGGGCCAACGTCCTGACTTTC. Translating it yields CASSEGGGPGANVLTF.

This chain links TRBV3-1 with TRBJ2-7; TRBD1 aligns across 8 bases. Germline CDR1 reads LGHDT; CDR2 reads YNNKEL (reference sequence). This CDR3 is built from 17 residues. V was clipped by 3 bases and J by 0 bases; unmatched bases: 10. CDR3 in DNA: TGTGCCAGCAGCCAGGTGTCTGGGACAGGAGGCTCCTACGAGCAGTACTTC. Translated, it gives CASSQVSGTGGSYEQYF.

The gene calls are TRBV29-1 and TRBJ2-5; D unresolved. The CDR3 loop spans 10 amino acids. Trimming cost V 3 bases and J 5 bases, with 4 bases left between them. Germline V gene sequence: CDR1 SQVTM, CDR2 ANQGSEA. The CDR3 DNA reads as TGCAGCGTTGACGGCGAGACCCAGTACTTC. Its protein product is CSVDGETQYF.

This clonotype was counted a few times. The chain carries TRBV7-8 and TRBJ1-1, with TRBD1 identical over 7 bases. Germline V lookup: CDR1 SGHVS, CDR2 FQNEAQ. With V trimmed by 5 bases and J by 1 base, 10 bases remained unmatched. There are 16 residues in the CDR3. This CDR3 reads CASSPRHRGSNTEAFF. In DNA, the CDR3 is TGTGCCAGCAGCCCCCGGCACAGGGGCTCGAACACTGAAGCTTTCTTT.

A few counts support this clonotype. This chain joins TRBV4-1 and TRBJ2-1, with no clear D. The CDR3 totals 13 residues. Germline CDR1 reads MGHRA; CDR2 reads YSYEKL. Trimming took 1 base from V and 4 from J, leaving 5 bases between them. The CDR3: CASSQVLYNEQFF. CDR3 nucleotide sequence: TGCGCCAGCAGCCAAGTCCTGTACAATGAGCAGTTCTTC.

This clonotype showed up just a few times. The V gene is TRBV27, the J gene TRBJ1-6; D gene ambiguous. V lost 0 bases to trimming and J lost 7 bases, with 7 bases between them. Germline CDR1 reads MNHEY; CDR2 reads SMNVEV (reference sequence). This CDR3 spans 14 amino acids. The CDR3 here is CASSLSLENSPLHF. CDR3 coding DNA: TGTGCCAGCAGTTTATCGCTGGAGAATTCACCCCTCCACTTT.

This clonotype was counted ten times or more. V usage is TRBV6-6 and J usage is TRBJ2-2; 16 positions match TRBD2. Per germline, CDR1 MNHNY and CDR2 SVGAGI (reference sequence). J lost 4 bases, V lost 6 bases, and 17 bases had no gene match. CDR3 size: 21 residues. This CDR3 reads CASRFFVGTSGRVRGTGELFF. The CDR3 nucleotides read TGTGCCAGCAGATTTTTCGTCGGGACTAGCGGGAGGGTTCGAGGCACCGGGGAGCTGTTTTTT.

The V call is TRBV7-9, the J call TRBJ1-3; no clear D gene. This CDR3 has 17 amino acids. Germline lookup yields CDR1 SEHNR and CDR2 FQNEAQ (reference sequence). V shed 3 bases and J shed 0 bases, with 15 bases lying between them. The CDR3: CASSLGDFTYSGNTIYF. The CDR3 DNA follows: TGTGCCAGCAGCTTGGGTGACTTTACCTACTCTGGAAACACCATATATTTT.

The rearrangement links TRBV3-1 to TRBJ2-5, with D possibly being TRBD2 (6 bases). V gave up 0 bases and J gave up 9 bases, with 17 bases separating them. The germline V gene encodes CDR1 LGHDT and CDR2 YNNKEL (reference sequence). CDR3 size: 15 residues. CDR3 coding DNA: TGTGCCAGCAGCCAAGATACGCTGCGGCAGCGGGCCCAGTACTTC. This encodes CASSQDTLRQRAQYF.

There are a few counts of this clonotype. The CDR3 spells CASSLGTSGAQETQYF. The CDR3 DNA reads as TGTGCCAGCAGCTTAGGGACTAGCGGGGCCCAAGAGACCCAGTACTTC. The chain uses TRBV7-8 and TRBJ2-5; 12 positions match TRBD2. Trimming took 1 base from V and 1 from J; bases not matched to a gene: 1. This CDR3 region has 16 residues. Germline V gene sequence: CDR1 SGHVS, CDR2 FQNEAQ.

The V and J genes are TRBV10-2 and TRBJ2-3; possibly TRBD1 or TRBD2 for D (5 bases each). Deletions cut 8 bases from V and 4 bases from J, with 16 bases between. Per germline, CDR1 WSHSY and CDR2 SAAADI. This CDR3 is built from 14 residues. This CDR3 is CASGDPEEADTQYF. CDR3 bases: TGCGCCAGCGGGGACCCCGAGGAGGCAGATACGCAGTATTTT.

The rearrangement uses TRBV7-8 and TRBJ2-1; D may match TRBD1 or TRBD2 (5 bases each). In germline, CDR1 is SGHVS, CDR2 FQNEAQ. This CDR3 is 15 amino acids long. V shed 4 bases and J shed 0 bases, with 10 bases lying between them. The CDR3 DNA sequence: TGTGCCAGCAGCTCCCGGGACCACTCCTACAATGAGCAGTTCTTC. It encodes CASSSRDHSYNEQFF.

This clonotype was seen a handful of times. The V gene is TRBV7-6, the J gene TRBJ2-6; D not resolved. The CDR3 has 15 amino acids. V shed 0 bases and J shed 2 bases, with 5 bases lying between them. Germline CDR1 reads SGHVS; CDR2 reads FNYEAQ. The CDR3, as DNA: TGTGCCAGCAGCTTAGCGTGGGCTGGGGCCAACGTCCTGACTTTC. Its protein product is CASSLAWAGANVLTF.

The chain links TRBV7-2 to TRBJ2-5; D call uncertain. Per germline, CDR1 SGHTA and CDR2 FQGNSA. The CDR3 is 13 amino acids. V was shortened by 8 bases and J by 7 bases, with 17 bases between the two germline ends. The CDR3 reads CASQLRGPGTQYF. As DNA, the CDR3 is TGTGCCAGCCAGCTTCGCGGTCCGGGGACCCAGTACTTC.

V gene TRBV5-5 combines with J gene TRBJ1-1; 8 bases are shared with TRBD1. With V trimmed by 2 bases and J by 3 bases, 3 bases remained unmatched. In germline, CDR1 is SGHKS, CDR2 YYEKEE (reference sequence). The CDR3 length is 14 residues. CDR3 DNA: TGTGCCAGCAGCTTCGGGACAGGCGACACTGAAGCTTTCTTT. Protein: CASSFGTGDTEAFF.

This chain joins TRBV2 and TRBJ2-4, with 9 bases aligning to TRBD1. V lost 5 bases and J lost 6; bases outside the gene matches: 5. In germline, CDR1 is SNHLY, CDR2 FYNNEI. The CDR3 totals 14 residues. CDR3 amino acids: CASSPDRGRNIQYF. The CDR3, as DNA: TGTGCCAGCAGTCCTGACAGGGGGAGAAACATTCAGTACTTC.